This passage covers 20 T cell receptor beta chains from one sample sequenced in a study of glioma-infiltrating T cells after dendritic cell vaccination (dated by TCRdb to 2015 to 2016). The library was obtained by the immunoSEQ multiplex PCR assay. TCRdb limited this immuneACCESS table to in-frame rearrangements with V and J called. A share of clones is missing; checked studies link under half to unresolved V genes, and the rest is unexplained. The sample yields just over 95,000 clones; about four fifths were counted once. Of the sample, about 6.5% is held by the ten largest clones. The sequences come from blood, collected before dendritic cell vaccination. Receptors originate from a human donor with glioblastoma.

The V gene is TRBV5-4, the J gene TRBJ1-4; weak D call: TRBD1 (5 bases). The CDR3 covers 15 residues. Germline CDR1 and CDR2: SGHNT and YYREEE (reference sequence). V lost 1 base to trimming and J lost 7 bases, with 14 bases between them. The CDR3 protein is CASSLFSGQGEKLFF. The CDR3 DNA reads TGTGCCAGCAGCTTGTTTTCTGGGCAGGGTGAAAAACTGTTTTTT.

The chain uses TRBV7-9 and TRBJ1-1, with a tentative D call TRBD1 (5 bases). This CDR3 has 16 amino acids. V was pared by 1 base and J by 3 bases, with 15 bases between. CDR1 and CDR2 (germline): SEHNR, FQNEAQ (reference sequence). The CDR3 region is CASSLGGGLGDTEAFF. The CDR3, as DNA: TGTGCCAGCAGCTTAGGGGGTGGCTTAGGGGACACTGAAGCTTTCTTT.

The chain couples TRBV7-9 to TRBJ1-4; D perhaps matches TRBD1 (5 bases). Trimming took 5 bases from V and 3 from J, leaving 13 bases between them. The germline CDR1 and CDR2 sequences are SEHNR and FQNEAQ (reference sequence). CDR3 length equals 15 residues. CDR3 residues: CASSPRTSSNEKLFF. The CDR3 DNA reads TGTGCCAGCAGCCCGAGGACATCCTCTAATGAAAAACTGTTTTTT.

CDR3 DNA: TGTGCCAGCAGTTACACTATACATACGGCTAATGAAAAACTGTTTTTT. It translates to CASSYTIHTANEKLFF. The genes are TRBV6-5 and TRBJ1-4; D unclear. There are 16 residues in the CDR3. The V gene lost 2 bases and the J gene lost 3 bases, with 13 bases spanning the gap. Germline V gene sequence: CDR1 MNHEY, CDR2 SVGAGI.

The CDR3 DNA reads TGCGCCAGCAGCAGCGCCGGATCTATGTGGGCTGAAGCTTTCTTT. This gives the protein CASSSAGSMWAEAFF. The chain combines TRBV5-1 with TRBJ1-1; unclear D gene. The CDR3 loop spans 15 amino acids. V shed 4 bases and J shed 6 bases, with 19 bases lying between them. Germline CDR1 and CDR2: SGHRS and YFSETQ.

V gene TRBV10-3 combines with J gene TRBJ2-7; 7 bases are shared with TRBD1. This CDR3 spans 15 amino acids. Per the germline V gene, CDR1 is ENHRY and CDR2 is SYGVKD. V trimming: 6 bases; J trimming: 0 bases; junction bases outside the gene matches: 8. CDR3: CAISDPDRISYEQYF. The CDR3 nucleotides are TGTGCCATCAGCGACCCGGACAGGATCTCCTACGAGCAGTACTTC.

The chain couples TRBV18 to TRBJ1-6; 7 bases line up with TRBD1. CDR1 is KGHSH, CDR2 LQKENI, per germline. CDR3 length: 15 amino acids. Trimming cost V 6 bases and J 6 bases; bases outside gene matches: 8. The CDR3 nucleotides read TGTGCCAGCTCTCGAGGGACAGTCTCTAATTCACCCCTCCACTTT. Translated, it gives CASSRGTVSNSPLHF.

The chain combines TRBV5-1 with TRBJ2-7, with D perhaps TRBD1 (6 bases). Germline lookup yields CDR1 SGHRS and CDR2 YFSETQ. The CDR3 covers 13 residues. The germline V and J ends were trimmed by 4 bases and 3 bases, with 11 bases remaining between them. CDR3 DNA sequence: TGCGCCAGCAGCGGAACAGGGTTCTACGAGCAGTACTTC. Its protein product is CASSGTGFYEQYF.

This chain connects TRBV9 to TRBJ2-5; 10 nucleotides align to TRBD1. The CDR3 has 19 residues. CDR1 and CDR2 (germline): SGDLS, YYNGEE. J was trimmed by 5 bases and V by 3 bases; bases with no gene match: 19. CDR3 residues: CASSEKPGTGDPRRETQYF. CDR3 nucleotide sequence: TGTGCCAGCAGCGAAAAACCCGGGACAGGGGATCCGCGGCGGGAGACCCAGTACTTC. Combining the CDR3 with reference TRBV9 and TRBJ2-5 gives the whole variable domain DSGVTQTPKHLITATGQRVTLRCSPRSGDLSVYWYQQSLDQGLQFLIQYYNGEERAKGNILERFSAQQFPDLHSELNLSSLELGDSALYFCASSEKPGTGDPRRETQYFGPGTRLLVL.

This clone showed up just once. The chain couples TRBV7-9 to TRBJ2-5, with 12 bases fitting TRBD2. CDR3 length: 17 amino acids. Germline CDR1 is SEHNR and CDR2 is FQNEAQ (reference sequence). The J segment lost 0 bases and the V segment lost 4 bases, leaving 6 bases of the junction unmatched. CDR3 protein: CASSSGLAGLYQETQYF. The CDR3 coding sequence is TGTGCCAGCAGCTCTGGACTAGCGGGACTGTACCAAGAGACCCAGTACTTC.

V usage is TRBV18 and J usage is TRBJ2-7; D remains ambiguous. The CDR3 covers 12 residues. Per the germline V gene, CDR1 is KGHSH and CDR2 is LQKENI. The germline V and J ends were trimmed by 4 bases and 6 bases, with 10 bases remaining between them. The CDR3 loop reads CASSLNTGEQYF. The CDR3 DNA follows: TGTGCCAGCTCACTTAACACGGGCGAGCAGTACTTC.

The chain uses TRBV5-1 and TRBJ2-7; 15 bases are shared with TRBD2. Trimming removed 4 bases from V and 4 bases from J; junction bases left unmatched: 9. The CDR3 loop spans 17 amino acids. Germline-derived CDR1 and CDR2 are SGHRS and YFSETQ. Here the CDR3 DNA reads TGCGCCAGCAGCGATGGACTAGCGGGAGGGACTCGGTACGAGCAGTACTTC. This sequence encodes CASSDGLAGGTRYEQYF.

V gene TRBV28 combines with J gene TRBJ2-3; 9 bases match TRBD1. This CDR3 contains 15 residues. V shed 4 bases and J 5 bases; nucleotides not matched to a gene: 7. CDR1 is MDHEN and CDR2 is SYDVKM in the germline V gene. CDR3: CASSSTGGTGDTQYF. DNA for the CDR3: TGTGCCAGCAGTTCGACAGGGGGTACGGGAGATACGCAGTATTTT.

The sample holds one count of this clone. The CDR3 loop reads CASSAGQENEQFF. The CDR3 DNA follows: TGTGCCAGCAGCGCCGGACAAGAGAATGAGCAGTTCTTC. The chain joins TRBV9 to TRBJ2-1; possibly TRBD1 for D (5 bases). This CDR3 is 13 amino acids long. Germline lookup yields CDR1 SGDLS and CDR2 YYNGEE. V was clipped by 3 bases and J by 7 bases, with 11 bases between them. The complete variable domain, with remaining parts taken from reference TRBV9 and TRBJ2-1, reads DSGVTQTPKHLITATGQRVTLRCSPRSGDLSVYWYQQSLDQGLQFLIQYYNGEERAKGNILERFSAQQFPDLHSELNLSSLELGDSALYFCASSAGQENEQFFGPGTRLTVL.

This clone was picked up one time. The rearrangement joins TRBV6-5 to TRBJ2-3; D possibly corresponds to TRBD1 (6 bases). The V end lost 5 bases, the J end lost 2 bases, and 8 bases lay between the germline ends. Looked up from germline, CDR1 is MNHEY and CDR2 is SVGAGI. The CDR3 is made up of 13 amino acids. The CDR3: CASSGQSTDTQYF. For the CDR3, the DNA is TGTGCCAGCAGTGGACAGTCCACAGATACGCAGTATTTT.

Only one count was recorded for this clone. This chain uses TRBV27 with TRBJ1-2; TRBD1 might be the D (6 bases). Germline V gives CDR1 MNHEY, CDR2 SMNVEV (reference sequence). The CDR3 has 15 amino acids. Trimming removed 1 base at V and 3 bases at J, with 12 bases between. Here the CDR3 reads CASSLWRGGDYGYTF. The CDR3 region has the DNA TGTGCCAGCAGTTTATGGAGAGGGGGGGACTATGGCTACACCTTC.

This clone was counted a few times. The chain couples TRBV5-1 to TRBJ1-5, with D unresolved. V lost 0 bases, J lost 7 bases, and 11 bases lay in between. Germline V gene lookup returns CDR1 SGHRS and CDR2 YFSETQ. The CDR3 has 14 residues. In DNA form, the CDR3 reads TGCGCCAGCAGCTTGGAGTATGGCTCCCAGCCCCAGCATTTT. Protein sequence: CASSLEYGSQPQHF.

V usage is TRBV30 and J usage is TRBJ2-6; 11 bases are shared with TRBD2. After removal of 2 bases from V and 11 bases from J, the junction contained 11 bases not matched to a gene. Germline CDR1 and CDR2: GTSNPN and SVGIG (reference sequence). The CDR3 covers 16 residues. CDR3 coding DNA: TGTGCCTGGAGTCCGGGACTAGCGGTTCGGGCGGACGTCCTGACTTTC. Translated, it gives CAWSPGLAVRADVLTF. Using reference TRBV30 and TRBJ2-6 for the parts outside the CDR3, the full variable domain is SQTIHQWPATLVQPVGSPLSLECTVEGTSNPNLYWYRQAAGRGLQLLFYSVGIGQISSEVPQNLSASRPQDRQFILSSKKLLLSDSGFYLCAWSPGLAVRADVLTFGAGSRLTVL.

The chain uses TRBV12-5 and TRBJ2-2, with TRBD2 matching 7 bases. This CDR3 contains 16 residues. Trimming removed 6 bases from V and 0 bases from J; junction bases left unmatched: 7. Germline V gives CDR1 LGHNT, CDR2 FRNRAP. The CDR3 DNA is TGTGCTAGTGGGCTGGGAGGGACCGCGAACACCGGGGAGCTGTTTTTT. It translates to CASGLGGTANTGELFF.

The genes are TRBV5-4 and TRBJ2-5; TRBD2 matches 11 bases. J was trimmed by 5 bases and V by 2 bases; bases with no gene match: 14. The CDR3 extends over 18 amino acids. The V gene's germline CDR1 is SGHNT and CDR2 YYREEE (reference sequence). CDR3 sequence reads: CASSLGLLAGVDGETQYF. As DNA, the CDR3 is TGTGCCAGCAGCTTAGGTTTACTAGCGGGAGTCGACGGGGAGACCCAGTACTTC.